This T cell receptor beta chain was identified during a study of T cells after yellow fever vaccination. TCRdb recomputed calls from the 5' RACE reads with MiXCR, one row per CDR3 protein. The table records just under 600,000 distinct CDR3 sequences, about 13% of them present only once. The table lists this clonotype with many counts. Trimming took 4 bases from V and 2 from J, leaving 9 bases between them. This CDR3 is 13 amino acids long. Germline assignment: CDR1 DFQATT and CDR2 SNEGSKA (reference sequence). The V call is TRBV20-1, the J call TRBJ2-1; no firm D call. This TCR derives from a man aged 30 to 39 who received the YFV17D yellow fever vaccine. Sequences were derived from PBMCs, sampled on the day of the yellow fever booster vaccination. The CDR3 region is CSAKSYTYNEQFF. CDR3 in DNA: TGCAGTGCTAAGAGCTATACCTACAATGAGCAGTTCTTC.